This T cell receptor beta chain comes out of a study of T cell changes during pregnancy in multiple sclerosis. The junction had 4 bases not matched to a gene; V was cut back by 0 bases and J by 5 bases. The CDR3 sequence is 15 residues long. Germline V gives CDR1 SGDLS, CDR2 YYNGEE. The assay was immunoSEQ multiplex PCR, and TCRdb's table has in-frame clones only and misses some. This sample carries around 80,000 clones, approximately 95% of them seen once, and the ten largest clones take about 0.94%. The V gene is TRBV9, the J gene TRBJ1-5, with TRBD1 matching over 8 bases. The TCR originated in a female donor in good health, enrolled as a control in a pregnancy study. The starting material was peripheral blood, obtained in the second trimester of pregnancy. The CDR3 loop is CASSVGTGYDQPQHF. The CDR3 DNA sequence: TGTGCCAGCAGCGTAGGGACAGGGTATGATCAGCCCCAGCATTTT.